This T cell receptor (beta chain) was found in a study of shared T cell receptors in the human thymus. Trimming took 0 bases from V and 3 from J, leaving 18 bases between them. The CDR3 has 17 amino acids. Germline CDR1 MGHRA, CDR2 YSYEKL. Measured with immunoSEQ multiplex PCR; TCRdb has only the in-frame clones, and not every one. The data contain about 710,000 clones, over 75% of them singletons. These data are also associated with another study on human thymus T cells.

This chain links TRBV4-1 with TRBJ2-7; possibly TRBD1 for D (6 bases). The TCR originated in a boy under two years old with a congenital heart defect. Sequenced sample: thymocytes. CDR3 amino acids: CASSQESEDREHYEQYF. CDR3 bases: TGCGCCAGCAGCCAAGAAAGCGAGGACAGAGAGCACTACGAGCAGTACTTC.